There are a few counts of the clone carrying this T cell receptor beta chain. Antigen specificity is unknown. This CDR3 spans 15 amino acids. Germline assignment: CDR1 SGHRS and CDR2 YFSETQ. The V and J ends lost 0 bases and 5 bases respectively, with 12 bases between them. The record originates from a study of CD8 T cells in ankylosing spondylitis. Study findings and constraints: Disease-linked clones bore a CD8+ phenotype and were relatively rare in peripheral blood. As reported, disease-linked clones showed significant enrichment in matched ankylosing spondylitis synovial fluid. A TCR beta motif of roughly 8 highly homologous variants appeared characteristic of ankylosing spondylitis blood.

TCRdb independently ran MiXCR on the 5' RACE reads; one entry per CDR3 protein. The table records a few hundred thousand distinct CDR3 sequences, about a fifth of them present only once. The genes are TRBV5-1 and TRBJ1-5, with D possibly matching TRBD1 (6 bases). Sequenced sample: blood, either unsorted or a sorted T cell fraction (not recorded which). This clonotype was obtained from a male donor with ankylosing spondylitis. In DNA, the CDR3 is TGCGCCAGCAGCTTGGATACAGGGCAAGATCAGCCCCAGCATTTT. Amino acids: CASSLDTGQDQPQHF.